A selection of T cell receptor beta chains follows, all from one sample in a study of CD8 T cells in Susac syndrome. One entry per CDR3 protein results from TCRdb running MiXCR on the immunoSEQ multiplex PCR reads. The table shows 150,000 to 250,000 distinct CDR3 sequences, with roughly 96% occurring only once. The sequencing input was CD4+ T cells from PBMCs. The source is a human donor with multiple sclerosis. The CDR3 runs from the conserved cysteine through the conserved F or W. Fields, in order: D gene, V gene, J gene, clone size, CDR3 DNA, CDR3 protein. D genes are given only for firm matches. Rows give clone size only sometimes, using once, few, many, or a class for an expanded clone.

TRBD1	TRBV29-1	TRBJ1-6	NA	TGCAGCGTTGGGACAGGGGATTCACCCCTCCACTTT	CSVGTGDSPLHF
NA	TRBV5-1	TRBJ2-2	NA	TGCGCCAGCAGTTCCTCGACAGGCAGCTTGACCGGGGAGCTGTTTTTT	CASSSSTGSLTGELFF
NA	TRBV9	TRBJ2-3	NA	TGTGCCAGCAGCGTACTTTGGACCCAGGATACGCAGTATTTT	CASSVLWTQDTQYF
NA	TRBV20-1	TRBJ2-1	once	TGCAGTGCTAGGGGGAATGGGCATGAGCAGTTCTTC	CSARGNGHEQFF
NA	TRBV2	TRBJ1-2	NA	TGTGCCAGCAGTCAAGACAGCCAGGGTGGCTACACCTTC	CASSQDSQGGYTF
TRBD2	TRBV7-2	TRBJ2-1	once	TGTGCCAGCAACCCCTCCCCCGGGAGGGCCAATGAGCAGTTCTTC	CASNPSPGRANEQFF
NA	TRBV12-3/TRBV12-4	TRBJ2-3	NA	TGTGCCAGCCTGACGACAGATACGCAGTATTTT	CASLTTDTQYF
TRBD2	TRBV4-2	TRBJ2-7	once	TGTGCCAGCAGCCAAGAGGAGACTAGCTCCATCTACGAGCAGTACTTC	CASSQEETSSIYEQYF
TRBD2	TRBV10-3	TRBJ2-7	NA	TGTGCCATCAATAGCGGGAGGTTCTACGAGCAGTACTTC	CAINSGRFYEQYF
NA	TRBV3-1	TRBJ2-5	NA	TGTGCCAGCAGCGAAGATATCCCGCCGGGGGAGACCCAGTACTTC	CASSEDIPPGETQYF
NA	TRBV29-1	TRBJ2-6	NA	TGCAGCGTTGCCAGGTTACAGGGCCCTGGGGCCAACGTCCTGACTTTC	CSVARLQGPGANVLTF
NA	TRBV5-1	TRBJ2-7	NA	TGCGCCAGCAGCCCCCGGGACATTTACGAGCAGTACTTC	CASSPRDIYEQYF
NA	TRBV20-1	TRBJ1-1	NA	TGCAGTGCTAGAGCGTTGGGGGGGAGATATGGCACTGAAGCTTTCTTT	CSARALGGRYGTEAFF
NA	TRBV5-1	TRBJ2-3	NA	TGCGCCAGCAGCAAAGGACAGAGCACAGATACGCAGTATTTT	CASSKGQSTDTQYF
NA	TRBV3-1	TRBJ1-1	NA	TGTGCCAGCAGCCAAGACGGCAGGGGTTATACTGAAGCTTTCTTT	CASSQDGRGYTEAFF
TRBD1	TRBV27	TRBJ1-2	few	TGTGCCAGTAGTTTCACAGGGGGCTATGGCTACACCTTC	CASSFTGGYGYTF
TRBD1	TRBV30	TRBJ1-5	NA	TGTGCCTGGACCGGACAGGGCGGTCAGCCCCAGCATTTT	CAWTGQGGQPQHF
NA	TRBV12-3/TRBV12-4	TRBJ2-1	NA	TGTGCCAGCAGCATCGCGGAATTCAATGAGCAGTTCTTC	CASSIAEFNEQFF
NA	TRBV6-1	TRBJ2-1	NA	TGTGCCAGCAGTTACGGGACAACGCAGTTCTTC	CASSYGTTQFF
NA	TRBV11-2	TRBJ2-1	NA	TGTGCCAGCAACGGGTGGGGGGCGCTCAGCGAGCAGTTCTTC	CASNGWGALSEQFF
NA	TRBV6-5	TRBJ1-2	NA	TGTGCCAGCAGTTACGGAACCACCCCTAGTTATGGCTACACCTTC	CASSYGTTPSYGYTF
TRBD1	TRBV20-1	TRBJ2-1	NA	TGCAGTGCTAGGGACAGGGTCAATGAGCAGTTCTTC	CSARDRVNEQFF
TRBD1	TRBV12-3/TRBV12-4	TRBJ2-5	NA	TGTGCCAGCACTCTAAAGGACAGGGGTGAGACCCAGTACTTC	CASTLKDRGETQYF
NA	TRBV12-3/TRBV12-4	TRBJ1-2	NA	TGTGCCAGCACTTACAGGGTTGGTGGCTACACCTTC	CASTYRVGGYTF
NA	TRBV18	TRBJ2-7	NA	TGTGCCAGCTCACCACGAGCGGAGGGTTACGAGCAGTACTTC	CASSPRAEGYEQYF
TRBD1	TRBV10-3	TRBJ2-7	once	TGTGCCATCAGGACAGGGGGCGCGGGCTACGAGCAGTACTTC	CAIRTGGAGYEQYF
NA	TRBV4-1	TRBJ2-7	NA	TGCGCCAGCAGCCAAGAACCCCAGGGAGCGCAGTACTTC	CASSQEPQGAQYF
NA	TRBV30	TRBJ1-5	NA	TGTGCCTGGAGAGGGAGTAGCAATCAGCCCCAGCATTTT	CAWRGSSNQPQHF
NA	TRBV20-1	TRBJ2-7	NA	TGCAGTGCTTTTGACTTATCCTACTACGAGCAGTACTTC	CSAFDLSYYEQYF
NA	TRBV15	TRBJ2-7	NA	TGTGCCACCAGCAGAGTGCGGGCAGCCTACGAGCAGTACTTC	CATSRVRAAYEQYF
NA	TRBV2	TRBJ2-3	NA	TGTGCCAGCGTCAAAGGGGACTTCACAGATACGCAGTATTTT	CASVKGDFTDTQYF
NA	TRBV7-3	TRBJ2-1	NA	TGTGCCAGCAGCCCCTCTCCGAGCTCCTACAATGAGCAGTTCTTC	CASSPSPSSYNEQFF
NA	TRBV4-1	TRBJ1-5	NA	TGCGCCAGCAGGAAAGGTCAGCCCCAGCATTTT	CASRKGQPQHF
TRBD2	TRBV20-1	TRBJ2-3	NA	TGCAGTGCCAAGTTAGCGGGGGTCACAGATACGCAGTATTTT	CSAKLAGVTDTQYF
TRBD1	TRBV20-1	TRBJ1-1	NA	TGCAGTGCTAGCGAGGGGGCCCGCACTGAAGCTTTCTTT	CSASEGARTEAFF
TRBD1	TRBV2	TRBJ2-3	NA	TGTGCCAGCAGTGGGGACAGCTTCACAGATACGCAGTATTTT	CASSGDSFTDTQYF
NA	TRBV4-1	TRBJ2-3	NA	TGCGCCAGCAGCCAAGACCAGGCACGGGATACGCAGTATTTT	CASSQDQARDTQYF
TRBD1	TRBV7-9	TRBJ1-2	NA	TGTGCCAGCACCTGGGGGGACAGGGGGTATGGCTACACCTTC	CASTWGDRGYGYTF
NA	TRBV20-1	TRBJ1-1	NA	TGCAGTGCGGTCCCGGGCTCCTGGGCTGAAGCTTTCTTT	CSAVPGSWAEAFF
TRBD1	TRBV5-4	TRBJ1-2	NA	TGTGCCAGCAGCAGGACAGGGAGCTATGGCTACACCTTC	CASSRTGSYGYTF
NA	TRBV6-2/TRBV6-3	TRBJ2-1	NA	TGTGCCAGCAGTTACGCAGGTTGGAGTGAGCAGTTCTTC	CASSYAGWSEQFF
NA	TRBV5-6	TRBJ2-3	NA	TGTGCCAGCCTGTACAAGGGGATAGATACGCAGTATTTT	CASLYKGIDTQYF
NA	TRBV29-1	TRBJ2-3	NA	TGCAGCCTTGGTAGGGAAGCTAGCACAGATACCCAGTATTTT	CSLGREASTDTQYF
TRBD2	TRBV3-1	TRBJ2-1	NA	TGTGCCAGCAGCCAAGGTCCGCCGGGGAGCGGGAGTGGATCGTATGAGCAGTTCTTC	CASSQGPPGSGSGSYEQFF
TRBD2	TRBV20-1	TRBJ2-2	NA	TGCAGTGCTAGAGAAGTATTAGCGGGAGGCACCGGGGAGCTGTTTTTT	CSAREVLAGGTGELFF
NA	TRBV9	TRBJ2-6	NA	TGTGCCAGCACCATCCAGGCTACTGGGGCCAACGTCCTGACTTTC	CASTIQATGANVLTF
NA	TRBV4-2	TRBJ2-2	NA	TGTGCCAGCAGCCAAGATTTCATAGACAGCTTTCTCGGGGAGCTGTTTTTT	CASSQDFIDSFLGELFF